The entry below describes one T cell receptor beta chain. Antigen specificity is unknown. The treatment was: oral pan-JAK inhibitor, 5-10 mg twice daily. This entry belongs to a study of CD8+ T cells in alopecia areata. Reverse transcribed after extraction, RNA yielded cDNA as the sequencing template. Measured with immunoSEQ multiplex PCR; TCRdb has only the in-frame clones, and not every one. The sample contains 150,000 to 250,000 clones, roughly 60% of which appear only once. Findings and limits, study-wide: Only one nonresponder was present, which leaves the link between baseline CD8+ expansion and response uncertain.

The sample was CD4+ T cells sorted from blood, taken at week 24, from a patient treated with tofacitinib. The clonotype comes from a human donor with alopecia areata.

DNA for the CDR3: TGTGCCTGGAGTCCCCGCAGGGGGTGGAATCAGCCCCAGCATTTT. Translated: CAWSPRRGWNQPQHF. The V call is TRBV30, the J call TRBJ1-5; 7 positions match TRBD1. The ends lost 2 bases at V and 4 bases at J; junction bases unmatched: 8. CDR3 size: 15 residues. The germline V gene encodes CDR1 GTSNPN and CDR2 SVGIG (reference sequence).